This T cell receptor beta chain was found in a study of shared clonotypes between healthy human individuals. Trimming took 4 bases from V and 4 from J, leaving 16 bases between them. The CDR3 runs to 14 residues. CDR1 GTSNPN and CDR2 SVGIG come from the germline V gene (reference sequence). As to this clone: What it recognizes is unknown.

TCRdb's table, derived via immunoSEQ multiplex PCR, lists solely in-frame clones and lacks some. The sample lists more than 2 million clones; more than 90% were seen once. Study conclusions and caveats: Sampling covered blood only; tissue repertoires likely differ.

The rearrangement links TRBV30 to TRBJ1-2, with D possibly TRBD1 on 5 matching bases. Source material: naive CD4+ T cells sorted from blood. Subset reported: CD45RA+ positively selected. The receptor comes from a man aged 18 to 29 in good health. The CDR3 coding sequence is TGTGCCTGGACGATTCTGGGGACCGGCTATGGCTACACCTTC. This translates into CAWTILGTGYGYTF.